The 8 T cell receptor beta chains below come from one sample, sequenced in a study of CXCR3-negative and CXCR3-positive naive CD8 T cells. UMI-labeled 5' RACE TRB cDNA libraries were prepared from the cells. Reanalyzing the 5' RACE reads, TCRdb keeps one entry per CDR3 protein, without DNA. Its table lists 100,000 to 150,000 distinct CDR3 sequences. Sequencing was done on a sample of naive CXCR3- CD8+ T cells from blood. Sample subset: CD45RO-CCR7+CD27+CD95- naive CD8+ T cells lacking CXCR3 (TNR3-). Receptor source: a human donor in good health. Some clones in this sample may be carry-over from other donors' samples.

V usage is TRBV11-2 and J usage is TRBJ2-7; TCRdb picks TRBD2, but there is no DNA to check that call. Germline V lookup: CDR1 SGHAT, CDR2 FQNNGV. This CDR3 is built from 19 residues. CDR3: CASSLESKPGLANTYEQYF.

CDR3: CSVTIQGINEKLFF. The rearrangement links TRBV29-1 to TRBJ1-4; the TCRdb call, TRBD1, lacks DNA for checking. Germline-derived CDR1 and CDR2 are SQVTM and ANQGSEA. This CDR3 contains 14 residues. Together with reference TRBV29-1 and TRBJ1-4, the CDR3 gives the full variable domain: SAVISQKPSRDICQRGTSLTIQCQVDSQVTMMFWYRQQPGQSLTLIATANQGSEATYESGFVIDKFPISRPNLTFSTLTVSNMSPEDSSIYLCSVTIQGINEKLFFGSGTQLSVL.

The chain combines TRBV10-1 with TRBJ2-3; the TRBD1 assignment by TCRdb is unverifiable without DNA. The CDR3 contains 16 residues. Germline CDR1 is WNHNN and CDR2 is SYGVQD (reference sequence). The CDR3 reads CASSEGAITSTDTQYF.

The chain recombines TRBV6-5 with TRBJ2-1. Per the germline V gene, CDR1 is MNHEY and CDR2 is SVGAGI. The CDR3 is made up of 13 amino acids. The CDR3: CASSYLVNNEQFF.

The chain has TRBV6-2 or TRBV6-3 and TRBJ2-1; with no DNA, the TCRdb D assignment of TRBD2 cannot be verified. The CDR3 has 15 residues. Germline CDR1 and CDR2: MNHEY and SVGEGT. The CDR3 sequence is CASSYSGTVLNEQFF.

This CDR3 is CATSRAPTGFWGGNEQYF. The V and J genes are TRBV15 and TRBJ2-7; TCRdb's assignment of TRBD1 cannot be checked, as there is no DNA. The CDR3 consists of 18 residues. Germline V gene data show CDR1 as LNHNV and CDR2 as YYDKDF (reference sequence).

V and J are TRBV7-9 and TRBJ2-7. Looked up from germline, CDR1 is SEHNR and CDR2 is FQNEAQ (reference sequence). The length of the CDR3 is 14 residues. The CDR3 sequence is CASSLVTDFYEQYF.

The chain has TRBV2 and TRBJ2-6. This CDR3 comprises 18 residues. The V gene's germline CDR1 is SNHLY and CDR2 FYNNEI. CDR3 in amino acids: CASSESMSGVSGANVLTF.